The 26 T cell receptor beta chains listed next were all sequenced from one sample in a study of blood T cell repertoires in COVID-19. Profiled with immunoSEQ multiplex PCR; TCRdb holds only in-frame clones, not every one. Found here are around 130,000 clones, 80% to 90% of them singletons; the top ten hold approximately 3%. Material: PBMCs or T cells enriched from blood (not recorded which). These receptors all stem from a woman aged 45-65 years with acute COVID-19.

This clone turned up a few times. The chain carries TRBV11-3 and TRBJ1-5, with D maybe TRBD1 (6 bases). With 3 bases removed from V and 4 bases from J, the gap between germline ends came to 7 bases. The germline CDR1 and CDR2 sequences are SGHNT and YENEEA. CDR3 length equals 13 residues. The CDR3 is CASSLGANQPQHF. CDR3 nucleotide sequence: TGTGCCAGCAGCTTGGGGGCAAATCAGCCCCAGCATTTT.

The chain uses TRBV27 and TRBJ2-1; 7 bases are shared with TRBD2. J was trimmed by 0 bases and V by 7 bases; bases with no gene match: 3. This CDR3 is built from 14 residues. In germline, CDR1 is MNHEY, CDR2 SMNVEV (reference sequence). CDR3 coding DNA: TGTGCCAGCACGAGCGGGGTCTCCTACAATGAGCAGTTCTTC. Amino acid sequence: CASTSGVSYNEQFF.

The chain joins TRBV7-3 to TRBJ2-1; 10 bases map to TRBD2. Germline lookup yields CDR1 SGHTA and CDR2 FQGTGA. CDR3 size: 18 residues. After removal of 4 bases from V and 7 bases from J, the junction contained 16 bases not matched to a gene. The CDR3 protein is CASSSRPHPAGGSNEQFF. CDR3 sequence (DNA): TGTGCCAGCAGCTCCCGACCCCATCCAGCGGGAGGGTCGAATGAGCAGTTCTTC. The full variable domain, in which reference TRBV7-3 and TRBJ2-1 provide the parts outside the CDR3, is GAGVSQTPSNKVTEKGKYVELRCDPISGHTALYWYRQSLGQGPEFLIYFQGTGAADDSGLPNDRFFAVRPEGSVSTLKIQRTERGDSAVYLCASSSRPHPAGGSNEQFFGPGTRLTVL.

The chain recombines TRBV19 with TRBJ2-1, with 7 bases fitting TRBD2. V lost 5 bases to trimming and J lost 0 bases; unmatched junction nucleotides: 4. Germline lookup yields CDR1 LNHDA and CDR2 SQIVND (reference sequence). The length of the CDR3 is 15 residues. CDR3 protein: CASSRSGGSYNEQFF. In nucleotides, the CDR3 is TGTGCCAGTAGTCGCTCGGGAGGCTCCTACAATGAGCAGTTCTTC.

This clone appeared a few times. J is TRBJ1-1 and V is TRBV7-8; D uncertain. Per the germline V gene, CDR1 is SGHVS and CDR2 is FQNEAQ. The CDR3 extends over 14 amino acids. The ends were cut back, 5 bases at V and 3 bases at J, with 13 bases in the middle. In DNA form, the CDR3 reads TGTGCCAGCAGCCTATATTACACAGACACTGAAGCTTTCTTT. It is translated as CASSLYYTDTEAFF.

This clone appeared once. The chain uses TRBV5-5 and TRBJ1-4; no reliable D call. Trimming took off 1 base at V and 1 base at J, with 14 bases between the two ends. Germline V gene sequence: CDR1 SGHKS, CDR2 YYEKEE (reference sequence). The length of the CDR3 is 17 residues. DNA for the CDR3: TGTGCCAGCAGCTTGAGCGACCATCGAGAAACTAATGAAAAACTGTTTTTT. Amino acid sequence: CASSLSDHRETNEKLFF.

The chain carries TRBV2 and TRBJ1-1; D is uncertain. Trimming removed 6 bases at V and 0 bases at J, with 8 bases between. This CDR3 region has 13 residues. Germline loops: CDR1 SNHLY, CDR2 FYNNEI. As DNA, the CDR3 is TGTGCCAGCAGCTCACAAGTGAACACTGAAGCTTTCTTT. Amino acid sequence: CASSSQVNTEAFF.

The chain combines TRBV19 with TRBJ2-1; 8 bases are a match to TRBD2. The germline V gene encodes CDR1 LNHDA and CDR2 SQIVND (reference sequence). The V segment lost 5 bases and the J segment 3 bases; nucleotides outside the gene matches: 9. CDR3 length equals 16 residues. The CDR3 protein is CASSATSAPLYNEQFF. CDR3 in DNA: TGTGCCAGTAGTGCGACTAGCGCCCCCCTCTACAATGAGCAGTTCTTC.

The chain couples TRBV7-2 to TRBJ2-7; perhaps TRBD2 as D (5 bases). The germline V gene encodes CDR1 SGHTA and CDR2 FQGNSA. This CDR3 is 14 amino acids long. V was pared by 5 bases and J by 0 bases, with 11 bases between. CDR3 coding DNA: TGTGCCAGCAGCCCGAGGACTGACTCCTACGAGCAGTACTTC. It specifies CASSPRTDSYEQYF. The whole variable domain, filled in from reference TRBV7-2 and TRBJ2-7, reads GAGVSQSPSNKVTEKGKDVELRCDPISGHTALYWYRQSLGQGLEFLIYFQGNSAPDKSGLPSDRFSAERTGGSVSTLTIQRTQQEDSAVYLCASSPRTDSYEQYFGPGTRLTVT.

This chain joins TRBV19 and TRBJ1-5; D is undetermined. The ends were cut back, 9 bases at V and 3 bases at J, with 18 bases in the middle. CDR1 and CDR2 (germline): LNHDA, SQIVND (reference sequence). This CDR3 spans 15 amino acids. CDR3 in amino acids: CASGRWEGPNQPQHF. The CDR3 DNA sequence: TGTGCCAGCGGAAGGTGGGAGGGTCCCAATCAGCCCCAGCATTTT.

V is TRBV19 and J is TRBJ1-2; 7 nucleotides agree with TRBD1. CDR1 is LNHDA and CDR2 is SQIVND in the germline V gene (reference sequence). This CDR3 has 15 residues. V dropped 5 bases and J dropped 4; count of bases not matched to a gene: 10. The CDR3 sequence is CASSPTTGLGYGYTF. CDR3 nucleotides: TGTGCCAGTAGTCCTACGACAGGGTTGGGCTATGGCTACACCTTC.

V usage is TRBV3-1 (or the pseudogene TRBV3-2) and J usage is TRBJ1-6; TRBD1 aligns across 7 bases. Germline-derived CDR1 and CDR2 are LGHDT and YNNKEL (reference sequence). The CDR3 sequence is 14 residues long. Losses at the gene ends were 5 bases for V and 7 bases for J; bases not matched to a gene: 5. In DNA form, the CDR3 reads TGTGCCAGCAGCTGGGACAGAATCAATTCACCCCTCCACTTT. Translation gives CASSWDRINSPLHF.

With regard to this clone: An end of the junction differs from the germline gene, which may be a read error. The chain joins TRBV5-1 to TRBJ2-1; 13 nucleotides match TRBD2. The length of the CDR3 is 14 residues. The germline V gene has CDR1 SGHRS and CDR2 YFSETQ. CDR3 in amino acids: CASSLETSGGRSLF. CDR3 DNA sequence: TGCGCCAGCAGCTTGGAGACTAGCGGGGGGCGGTCGCTCTTC.

The chain carries TRBV2 and TRBJ2-1; TRBD2 matches at 10 bases. CDR3 length: 17 residues. V shed 7 bases, J shed 9 bases, and the junction held 18 bases outside the gene matches. CDR1 and CDR2 from the germline V gene are SNHLY and FYNNEI. CDR3 sequence (DNA): TGTGCCAGCACTCCTAGCGGGAGTTGGGCCCCTTTTCCTGAGCAGTTCTTC. Translating gives CASTPSGSWAPFPEQFF.

This chain links TRBV3-1 (or the pseudogene TRBV3-2) with TRBJ2-1, with 7 bases lining up with TRBD2. Germline trimming cut 1 base from V and 6 bases from J; bases unmatched to any gene: 3. The germline gives CDR1 LGHDT, CDR2 YNNKEL (reference sequence). This CDR3 comprises 14 residues. CDR3 residues: CASSQVTGGNEQFF. In DNA form, the CDR3 reads TGTGCCAGCAGCCAAGTGACGGGAGGCAATGAGCAGTTCTTC.

The chain joins TRBV18 to TRBJ1-5; 9 positions agree with TRBD1. This CDR3 has 13 amino acids. The ends lost 6 bases at V and 7 bases at J; junction bases unmatched: 4. Germline CDR1 KGHSH, CDR2 LQKENI. CDR3 in amino acids: CASSGQGGQPQHF. CDR3 DNA: TGTGCCAGCTCGGGACAGGGAGGACAGCCCCAGCATTTT.

The gene calls are TRBV19 and TRBJ2-1, with TRBD2 matching over 8 bases. V gave up 5 bases and J gave up 1 base; unmatched junction bases: 7. This CDR3 has 16 amino acids. Germline V gene lookup returns CDR1 LNHDA and CDR2 SQIVND (reference sequence). The CDR3 reads CASSWPSGSSYNEQFF. For the CDR3, the DNA is TGTGCCAGTAGTTGGCCCAGCGGGAGTTCCTACAATGAGCAGTTCTTC.

The CDR3 bases are TGTGCCAGCAGTTTCACAACTAGCGGGAGGGCGGGGTCCTACGAGCAGTACTTC. Its protein is CASSFTTSGRAGSYEQYF. The rearrangement joins TRBV28 to TRBJ2-7; 13 bases fit TRBD2. The length of the CDR3 is 18 residues. Looked up from germline, CDR1 is MDHEN and CDR2 is SYDVKM. J gave up 1 base and V 3 bases, and 9 bases lay outside the gene matches. Based on the CDR3 plus reference TRBV28 and TRBJ2-7, the full variable domain is DVKVTQSSRYLVKRTGEKVFLECVQDMDHENMFWYRQDPGLGLRLIYFSYDVKMKEKGDIPEGYSVSREKKERFSLILESASTNQTSMYLCASSFTTSGRAGSYEQYFGPGTRLTVT.

V and J are TRBV28 and TRBJ1-6, with D perhaps TRBD1 (6 bases). The V gene's germline CDR1 is MDHEN and CDR2 SYDVKM. This CDR3 spans 16 amino acids. Trimming stripped 6 bases from V and 7 bases from J, with 19 bases between. This CDR3 is CASSTTLGQPNSPLHF. CDR3 DNA: TGTGCCAGCAGCACTACGCTCGGACAGCCAAATTCACCCCTCCACTTT.

The rearrangement links TRBV5-6 to TRBJ2-1; 13 nucleotides align to TRBD2. Germline assignment: CDR1 SGHDT and CDR2 YYEEEE. The CDR3 runs 18 residues. With V trimmed by 1 base and J by 2 bases, 6 bases remained unmatched. CDR3: CASSLRTSGSWAYNEQFF. The CDR3, as DNA: TGTGCCAGCAGCTTGAGGACTAGCGGGAGCTGGGCCTACAATGAGCAGTTCTTC.

This chain connects TRBV10-1 to TRBJ2-3, with 12 bases identical to TRBD2. The CDR3 consists of 15 residues. Per germline, CDR1 WNHNN and CDR2 SYGVQD (reference sequence). The junction had 4 bases not matched to a gene; V was cut back by 5 bases and J by 4 bases. The CDR3 coding sequence is TGCGCCAGCAGTCGACTAGCGGGAGAATCAGATACGCAGTATTTT. Amino acids: CASSRLAGESDTQYF.

J is TRBJ1-1 and V is TRBV27, with D possibly TRBD1 on 5 matching bases. V lost 8 bases, J lost 6 bases, and 22 bases lay in between. Germline V gene data show CDR1 as MNHEY and CDR2 as SMNVEV (reference sequence). The CDR3 sequence is 15 residues long. CDR3 region: CASHWGGRSVAEAFF. The CDR3 region has the DNA TGTGCCAGCCACTGGGGGGGAAGGTCGGTGGCTGAAGCTTTCTTT.

The chain recombines TRBV2 with TRBJ1-1; no clear D gene. The V end was cut by 5 bases, the J end by 5 bases, with 15 bases between. The CDR3 runs 14 residues. CDR1 SNHLY and CDR2 FYNNEI come from the germline V gene. The CDR3 spells CASSTSPGVTEAFF. CDR3 sequence (DNA): TGTGCCAGCAGTACATCCCCCGGGGTAACTGAAGCTTTCTTT.

The chain carries TRBV7-9 and TRBJ1-1; D is unclear. Germline V gene data show CDR1 as SEHNR and CDR2 as FQNEAQ (reference sequence). CDR3 length equals 13 residues. V was pared by 5 bases and J by 2 bases, with 9 bases between. CDR3 nucleotide sequence: TGTGCCAGCAGCCTCGGGAGTAACACTGAAGCTTTCTTT. As protein: CASSLGSNTEAFF.

The gene calls are TRBV5-5 and TRBJ2-7, with D unclear. This CDR3 region has 14 residues. V dropped 0 bases and J dropped 2 bases, with 9 bases sitting between them. CDR1 SGHKS and CDR2 YYEKEE come from the germline V gene (reference sequence). This CDR3 is CASSLANLPYEQYF. DNA for the CDR3: TGTGCCAGCAGCTTGGCCAACCTACCCTACGAGCAGTACTTC.

The chain uses TRBV4-1 and TRBJ1-3; D uncertain. CDR3 length equals 16 residues. V dropped 0 bases and J dropped 2 bases, with 11 bases sitting between them. Germline CDR1 is MGHRA and CDR2 is YSYEKL. CDR3 amino acids: CASSQDTRFPGNTIYF. In DNA, the CDR3 is TGCGCCAGCAGCCAAGATACGAGATTCCCTGGAAACACCATATATTTT.